This TCR beta chain emerged from a study of blood T cell repertoires in COVID-19 (dated by TCRdb to the early 2020s). Describing the broader study: The collaborator samples originated in the United States, Italy and Spain and spanned the acute and convalescent phases of COVID-19. The material from the prospective study consisted of cDNA or gDNA derived from T cells, B-cell-depleted T cells, or PBMCs. The dataset comprised deeply sampled blood TCRbeta repertoires from subjects exposed to, actively infected with, or recovered from COVID-19. A freely available public database, intended as a resource for researchers studying the immune response to SARS-CoV-2, is where the repertoires were released. Samples came from the ongoing ImmuneRACE study (first 160 participants) plus 1,254 subjects from 6 global collaborators. A de-identified subject ID, COVID-19 status, age in years and sex were almost always included in the sample metadata. Where HLA class I and class II types were available, the types were taken from metadata supplied by the sample provider, not from assay-based typing.

The collaborating institutions used their own protocols to collect whole blood in K2EDTA tubes. For TCRbeta analysis, collaborator samples were shipped as frozen whole blood, as isolated PBMCs, or as DNA extracted from either sample type. TCRbeta CDR3 regions were amplified from genomic DNA by means of the immunoSEQ Assay, a bias-controlled multiplex PCR. In the original analysis: The number of nucleated cells in each sample was estimated by amplification of reference gene primers within the assay. To quantify the absolute abundance of each unique TCRbeta CDR3 rearrangement, sequence reads were collapsed and filtered. For each sample, productive Simpson clonality was calculated as the square root of Simpson's diversity index over productive rearrangements. TCRdb limited this immuneACCESS table to in-frame rearrangements with V and J called. A share of clones is missing; checked studies link under half to unresolved V genes, and the rest is unexplained. V and J calls and clone size come straight from that table; D and trimming were deduced from the DNA. A total of 260,000 or so clones appear in this sample, 70% to 90% of them only once. The ten most abundant clones make up about 8.6% of the sample.

Remarks on this clone: No antigen is known for it. Qualities for individual bases were not recorded, and no much larger clone is one base off.

What the work shows at the level of the full study, not this receptor alone: The amount of clinical and demographic metadata varied by source and participant and was provided uncurated.

The specimen sequenced was peripheral blood. The source is a man aged 18 to 29 with active or convalescent COVID-19.

The CDR3: CASSFSGGVTDTQYF. In nucleotides, the sequence is TGTGCCAGCAGCTTTAGCGGGGGGGTTACAGATACGCAGTATTTT. The sequence is built from TRBV9 and TRBJ2-3; TRBD2 matches 11 bases in the middle. From the cysteine through the phenylalanine, the CDR3 covers 15 amino acids. Of all the DNA, just the CDR3 is kept, 45 bases in frame from base 1. Trimmed from V: 4 bases; trimmed from J: 3 bases; junction bases lacking a gene match: 4. From a lookup of the germline V gene, CDR1 and CDR2 are SGDLS and YYNGEE. The CDR3, completed at both ends by the reference TRBV9 and TRBJ2-3 genes, gives the full variable domain DSGVTQTPKHLITATGQRVTLRCSPRSGDLSVYWYQQSLDQGLQFLIQYYNGEERAKGNILERFSAQQFPDLHSELNLSSLELGDSALYFCASSFSGGVTDTQYFGPGTRLTVL.